This T cell receptor beta chain was found in a study of OX40 agonist ivuxolimab in advanced cancers. Overall study: Administration of intravenous ivuxolimab to patients occurred every 2 weeks at 0.01 to 10 mg/kg. Dose-escalation cases comprised hepatocellular carcinoma, melanoma, renal cell or head and neck cancer. Past anti-PD-1, anti-PD-L1 or anti-CTLA-4 therapy was accepted, and 30% to 50% had received some.

V was clipped by 6 bases and J by 6 bases, with 17 bases between them. This CDR3 region has 14 residues. Germline CDR1 reads MDHEN; CDR2 reads SYDVKM. Blood draws occurred at baseline, cycle 4 day 1, and cycle 7 day 1. Sequencing used immunoSEQ multiplex PCR; TCRdb keeps in-frame clones, though not all of them. The sample has approximately 99,000 clones, 90% to 97% seen once. The V gene is TRBV28, the J gene TRBJ1-2; D not resolved. The material was CD4+ or CD8+ T cells sorted from blood, obtained in a trial of the OX40 agonist ivuxolimab. The sequence was collected from an adult with an advanced solid tumor such as melanoma, head and neck, liver or kidney cancer. CDR3 DNA: TGTGCCAGCAGCCCTGGCAGGCCAATTGATGGCTACACCTTC. Its translation is CASSPGRPIDGYTF.